This T cell receptor (beta chain) stems from a study of T cell responses to AZD1222 COVID-19 vaccine. Overall study results and limits: The study sampled repertoires only after the peak T cell response. Only 5 or 6 people who got AZD1222 tested seropositive at baseline.

Comment on this clone: Its specificity is unknown.

The CDR3 length is 16 residues. V lost 4 bases and J 0 bases, leaving 12 bases between the germline ends. Germline lookup yields CDR1 MNHEY and CDR2 SMNVEV (reference sequence). The repertoire was sequenced with immunoSEQ multiplex PCR; TCRdb's copy has only in-frame clones and lacks some. The sample records some 150,000 clones, 85% to 95% being singletons. The receptor comes from an adult who received the AZD1222 COVID-19 vaccine. The sequences come from peripheral blood, collected 28 days after the second AZD1222 dose. The chain couples TRBV27 to TRBJ2-2, with D unclear. The CDR3 protein is CASSSSSQANTGELFF. In DNA form, the CDR3 reads TGTGCCAGCAGTTCCTCGTCTCAGGCGAACACCGGGGAGCTGTTTTTT.